This section outlines one T cell receptor beta chain sequence together with its context. Its target is not known. This entry comes from a study of cytomegalovirus exposure and HLA in healthy donors. Study-level background: The Caucasian-associated ancestry cluster contained more than 75% of the 300 to 400 genotyped donors. Study conclusions and caveats: A later analysis associated about 18,000 TCR beta sequences with HLA alleles at a 0.05 false discovery rate.

The study ran its PCR with 60 Vbeta and 13 Jbeta primers. Measured with immunoSEQ multiplex PCR; TCRdb has only the in-frame clones, and not every one. Here the sample spans fewer than 180,000 clones, about 60% being singletons. V shed 0 bases and J shed 1 base, with 10 bases lying between them. The germline gives CDR1 SGDLS, CDR2 YYNGEE. CDR3 length: 16 residues. This receptor was taken from a woman between 55 and 75 years old in good health and CMV-seropositive. The sample was PBMCs. The V call is TRBV9, the J call TRBJ2-2, with TRBD2 as a possible D gene (6 bases). The CDR3, as DNA: TGTGCCAGCAGCGTAGACCCGGGGGTGAACACCGGGGAGCTGTTTTTT. This translates into CASSVDPGVNTGELFF. Variable domain in full (rest from reference TRBV9 and TRBJ2-2): DSGVTQTPKHLITATGQRVTLRCSPRSGDLSVYWYQQSLDQGLQFLIQYYNGEERAKGNILERFSAQQFPDLHSELNLSSLELGDSALYFCASSVDPGVNTGELFFGEGSRLTVL.